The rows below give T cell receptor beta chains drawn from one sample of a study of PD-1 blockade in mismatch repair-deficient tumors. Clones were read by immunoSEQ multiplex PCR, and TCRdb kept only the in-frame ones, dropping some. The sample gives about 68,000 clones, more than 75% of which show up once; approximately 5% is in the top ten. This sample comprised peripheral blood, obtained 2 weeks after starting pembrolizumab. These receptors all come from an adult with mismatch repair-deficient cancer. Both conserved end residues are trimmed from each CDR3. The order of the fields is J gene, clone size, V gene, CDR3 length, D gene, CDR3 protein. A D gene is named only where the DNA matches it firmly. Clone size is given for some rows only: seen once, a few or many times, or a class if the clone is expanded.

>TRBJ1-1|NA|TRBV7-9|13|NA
ASRPINTGNTEAF
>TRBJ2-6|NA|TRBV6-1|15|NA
ASSEDETFSGANVLT
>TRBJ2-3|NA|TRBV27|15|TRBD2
ASRQPGLAPSTDTQY
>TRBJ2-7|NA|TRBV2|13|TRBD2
ASSRAGGPYYEQY
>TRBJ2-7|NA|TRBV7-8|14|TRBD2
ASSYLAGEPSYEQY
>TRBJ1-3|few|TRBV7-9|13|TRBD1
ASSAYRGSGNTIY
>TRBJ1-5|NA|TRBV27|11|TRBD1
ASSFRDRGPQH
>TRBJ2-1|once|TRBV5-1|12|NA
ASSLGYGNNEQF
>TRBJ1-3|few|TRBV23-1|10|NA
ASSQRGNTIY
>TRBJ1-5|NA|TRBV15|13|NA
ATSRASYSNQPQH
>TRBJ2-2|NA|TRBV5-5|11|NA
ASSSQGAGELF
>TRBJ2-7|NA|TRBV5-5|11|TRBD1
ASSPPGQGEQY
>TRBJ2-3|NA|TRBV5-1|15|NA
ASSLEMTGTSTDTQY
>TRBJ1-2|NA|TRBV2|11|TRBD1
ASREVQGGGYT
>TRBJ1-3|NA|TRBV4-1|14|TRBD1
ASSLEGASSGNTIY
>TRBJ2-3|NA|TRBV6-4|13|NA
ASSAHHEDTDTQY
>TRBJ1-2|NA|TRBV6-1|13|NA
ASSEAGGEGYGYT
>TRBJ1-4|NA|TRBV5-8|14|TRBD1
ASSLARQGAGEKLF
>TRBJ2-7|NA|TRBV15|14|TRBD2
ATSRDLAGVAYEQY
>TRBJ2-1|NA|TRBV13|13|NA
ASSAGGGGLNEQF
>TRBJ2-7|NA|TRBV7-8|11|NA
ASSLPGPYEQY
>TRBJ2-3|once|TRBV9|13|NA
ASSVGVSSTDTQY
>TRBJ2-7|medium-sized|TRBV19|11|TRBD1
ASNPGQGDEQY
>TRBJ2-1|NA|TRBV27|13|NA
ASRGGDSSYNEQF
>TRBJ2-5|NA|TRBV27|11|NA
ASSFGDEETQY
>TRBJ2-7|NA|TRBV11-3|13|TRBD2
ASSPGTSGPYEQY
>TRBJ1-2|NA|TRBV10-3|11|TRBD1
AISGTGNYGYT
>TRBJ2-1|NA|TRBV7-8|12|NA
ASSLWGLYNEQF
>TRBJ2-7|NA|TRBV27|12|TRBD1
ASSSRDRVGEQY
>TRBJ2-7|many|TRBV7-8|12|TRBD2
ASSLQYGGSEQY
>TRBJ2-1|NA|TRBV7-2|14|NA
ASTPLGSGGWDEQF
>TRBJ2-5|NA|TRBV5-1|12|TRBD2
ASSLASGSETQY
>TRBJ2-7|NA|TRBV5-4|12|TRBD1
ASTGWTGSYEQY
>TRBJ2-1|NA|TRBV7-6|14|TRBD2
ASSLGGAGGYNEQF
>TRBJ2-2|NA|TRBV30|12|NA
AWNAGVVTGELF
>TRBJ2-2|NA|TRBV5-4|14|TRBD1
ASSLITGVDTGELF
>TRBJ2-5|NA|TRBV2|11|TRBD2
ASRGLAQETQY
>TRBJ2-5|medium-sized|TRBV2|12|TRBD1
ASSQTGHQETQY
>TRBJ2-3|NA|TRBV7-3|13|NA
ASSLTALAPDTQY
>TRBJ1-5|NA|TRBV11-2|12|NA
ASSLRPGNQPQH
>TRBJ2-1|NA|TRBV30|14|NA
ASTGLNGNSYNEQF
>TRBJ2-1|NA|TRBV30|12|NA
AWRGPYPYNEQF
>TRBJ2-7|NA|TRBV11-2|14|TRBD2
ASSLELAGASVDEY
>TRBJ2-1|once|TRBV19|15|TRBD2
ASSLQLAGRTYNEQF
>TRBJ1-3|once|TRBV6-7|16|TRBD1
ASSYSPGQGASGNTIY
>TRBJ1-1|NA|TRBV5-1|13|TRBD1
ASSLSGTANTEAF
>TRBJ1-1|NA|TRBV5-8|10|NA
ASSFSGARAF
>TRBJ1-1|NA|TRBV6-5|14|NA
ASSYSIMGVYTEAF